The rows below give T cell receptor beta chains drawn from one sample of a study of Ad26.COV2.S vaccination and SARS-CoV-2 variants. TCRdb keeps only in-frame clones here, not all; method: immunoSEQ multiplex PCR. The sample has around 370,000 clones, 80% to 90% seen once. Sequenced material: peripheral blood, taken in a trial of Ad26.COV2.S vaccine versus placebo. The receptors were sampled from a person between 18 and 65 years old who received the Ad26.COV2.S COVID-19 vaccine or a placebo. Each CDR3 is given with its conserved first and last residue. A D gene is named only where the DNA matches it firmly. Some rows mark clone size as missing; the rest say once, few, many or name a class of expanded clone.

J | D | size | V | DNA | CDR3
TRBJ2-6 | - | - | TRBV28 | TGTGCCAGCAGTCCCCAGTCCCTGAGGGCTGGGGCCAACGTCCTGACTTTC | CASSPQSLRAGANVLTF
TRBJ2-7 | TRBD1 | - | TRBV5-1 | TGCGCCAGCAGCATGGCCTTAGGGACAGCCCCCCACGAGCAGTACTTC | CASSMALGTAPHEQYF
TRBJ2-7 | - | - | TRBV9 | TGTGCCAGCAGCGTAGGAAGGGGGAGTTACGAGCAGTACTTC | CASSVGRGSYEQYF
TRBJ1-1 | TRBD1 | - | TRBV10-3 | TGTGCCATCAGTGGAAACAGGGGGATGAACACTGAAGCTTTCTTT | CAISGNRGMNTEAFF
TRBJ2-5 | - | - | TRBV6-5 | TGTGCCAGCAGTTATTCGGGGTACCAAGAGACCCAGTACTTC | CASSYSGYQETQYF
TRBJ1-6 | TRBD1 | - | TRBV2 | TGTGCCAGCAGTGCACAGGGGGCTAATTCACCCCTCCACTTT | CASSAQGANSPLHF
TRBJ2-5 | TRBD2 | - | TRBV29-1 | TGCAGCGTTGGTCAGCGGGGGTCCCGGGAGACCCAGTACTTC | CSVGQRGSRETQYF
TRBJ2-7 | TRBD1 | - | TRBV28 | TGTGCCAGCAGAATCGGGACAGGGGGCAGCTACGAGCAGTACTTC | CASRIGTGGSYEQYF
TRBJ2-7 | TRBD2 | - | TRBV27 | TGTGCCTCGTTCTCACTAGCGGGGTCCTACGAGCAGTACTTC | CASFSLAGSYEQYF
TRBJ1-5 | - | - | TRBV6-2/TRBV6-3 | TGTGCCAGCAGTGCCCCGATGGGGGCATATCAGCCCCAGCATTTT | CASSAPMGAYQPQHF
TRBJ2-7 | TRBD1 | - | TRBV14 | TGTGCCAGCAGCCAATCACCCACAGGGGACGAGCAGTACTTC | CASSQSPTGDEQYF
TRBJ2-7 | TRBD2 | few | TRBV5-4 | TGTGCCAGCAGACGTGGGACTAGCGGGAGTAATGAGCAGTACTTC | CASRRGTSGSNEQYF
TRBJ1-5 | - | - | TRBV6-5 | TGTGCCAGTAGAGGGGGCAATCAGCCCCAGCATTTT | CASRGGNQPQHF
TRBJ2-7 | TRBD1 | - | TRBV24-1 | TGTGCCACCCAAGGGACAGGGGAGGACGAGCAGTACTTC | CATQGTGEDEQYF